Below are 7 T cell receptor beta chains sequenced from a single sample in a study of T-cell reconstitution after alpha-beta-depleted transplantation in children. Unique molecular identifiers were incorporated when the TCRbeta library was constructed. TCRdb reanalysed the PCR reads using MiXCR and keeps one entry per CDR3 protein. The sample consists of 540,000 or so distinct CDR3 sequences, 20% to 25% of them appearing once. The sequences come from PBMCs, mostly from graft donor cells, collected 360 days after TCRalphabeta/CD19-depleted stem cell transplant. The receptors were gathered from a boy less than two years old who had a stem cell transplant for acute myeloid leukemia, so the T cells may come from the graft donor.

The CDR3 reads CASSSDRGPGANVLTF. The CDR3 DNA reads TGTGCCAGCAGTTCCGACAGGGGGCCCGGGGCCAACGTCCTGACTTTC. V and J are TRBV28 and TRBJ2-6; the match to TRBD1 covers 10 bases. This CDR3 spans 16 amino acids. The J segment lost 4 bases and the V segment lost 4 bases, leaving 4 bases of the junction unmatched. CDR1 and CDR2 from the germline V gene are MDHEN and SYDVKM.

This clonotype has just a few counts. V and J are TRBV11-2 and TRBJ2-7, with a weak D call TRBD2 (5 bases). Trimming took 6 bases from V and 3 from J, leaving 24 bases between them. CDR1 and CDR2 (germline): SGHAT, FQNNGV. CDR3 length: 17 residues. CDR3 bases: TGTGCCAGCAGTCCTAGTAGGAAGGACTTAACCTACTACGAGCAGTACTTC. Amino acid sequence: CASSPSRKDLTYYEQYF.

The J gene is TRBJ2-1, the V gene TRBV5-5; D uncertain. This CDR3 region has 12 residues. V was clipped by 5 bases and J by 8 bases, with 11 bases between them. Germline-derived CDR1 and CDR2 are SGHKS and YYEKEE (reference sequence). CDR3 sequence: CASRFRHDEQFF. CDR3 coding DNA: TGTGCCAGCAGATTTAGGCATGATGAGCAGTTCTTC.

Many counts were recorded for this clonotype. The genes are TRBV27 and TRBJ2-1; D ambiguous. This CDR3 comprises 14 residues. Germline loops: CDR1 MNHEY, CDR2 SMNVEV (reference sequence). Trimming removed 6 bases from V and 0 bases from J, with 9 bases in between. CDR3 residues: CASRGPSSYNEQFF. CDR3 DNA: TGTGCCAGCAGGGGCCCCAGCTCCTACAATGAGCAGTTCTTC.

This clonotype was found a few times. The chain carries TRBV20-1 and TRBJ2-1; D gene ambiguous. Germline CDR1 and CDR2: DFQATT and SNEGSKA (reference sequence). V gave up 3 bases and J gave up 8 bases, with 11 bases separating them. This CDR3 is built from 12 residues. In DNA form, the CDR3 reads TGCAGTGCTAGGTCAGGCGAAGATGAGCAGTTCTTC. It encodes CSARSGEDEQFF.

There are many counts of this clonotype. This chain links TRBV29-1 with TRBJ2-5; tentative D call: TRBD1 (5 bases). The V end was cut by 0 bases, the J end by 1 base, with 9 bases between. The germline V gene has CDR1 SQVTM and CDR2 ANQGSEA. This CDR3 is 14 amino acids long. The CDR3 DNA is TGCAGCGTTGAAGATCAGGGCGTCCAAGAGACCCAGTACTTC. Amino acids: CSVEDQGVQETQYF.

The rearrangement links TRBV7-9 to TRBJ2-1, with 9 bases that match TRBD2. The CDR3 is 12 amino acids. Germline V gives CDR1 SEHNR, CDR2 FQNEAQ (reference sequence). Trimming cost V 8 bases and J 7 bases; bases outside gene matches: 3. CDR3 coding DNA: TGTGCCAGCGCGACTAGCGGTAATGAGCAGTTCTTC. This gives the protein CASATSGNEQFF. Using reference TRBV7-9 and TRBJ2-1 for the parts outside the CDR3, the full variable domain is DTGVSQNPRHKITKRGQNVTFRCDPISEHNRLYWYRQTLGQGPEFLTYFQNEAQLEKSRLLSDRFSAERPKGSFSTLEIQRTEQGDSAMYLCASATSGNEQFFGPGTRLTVL.